This T cell receptor (beta chain) was recovered during a study of identifying expanded T cells in peripheral blood. Findings and limits, study-wide: Clone count variance between roughly 2-week samples rose with total template count. Technical replicates showed around 1.2 changed clones; about 2 weeks about 16; four weeks 19.

This CDR3 contains 16 residues. V lost 6 bases, J lost 4 bases, and 21 bases lay in between. Germline-derived CDR1 and CDR2 are MDHEN and SYDVKM. As concerns this clone: Antigen: not known.

During the collection period, no donor immune events like infections were recorded. Assay used: immunoSEQ multiplex PCR; TCRdb lists only in-frame clones, some missing. The table includes 50,000 to 65,000 clones, about nine tenths detected once. The gene calls are TRBV28 and TRBJ1-2; a weak D match, TRBD1 (5 bases). Sequencing was carried out using blood. The receptor was derived from a person aged 18 to 75 in good health. DNA of the CDR3: TGTGCCAGCAGACGTCTTGACAGTACATTCCTCTATGGCTACACCTTC. Translated, it gives CASRRLDSTFLYGYTF.